This T cell receptor beta chain was found in a study of siplizumab effects on memory and regulatory T cells. Cocultured for five to seven days at 37°C were the mixed lymphocyte reaction cells. Produced via immunoSEQ multiplex PCR; TCRdb's table is partial and in-frame only. Of approximately 20,000 clones in the sample, 35% to 60% were seen once. In regard to this clone: Its cognate antigen is unknown.

Germline trimming cut 3 bases from V and 2 bases from J; bases unmatched to any gene: 6. Germline CDR1 is KGHSH and CDR2 is LQKENI. The CDR3 has 16 residues. The chain is built from TRBV18 and TRBJ2-1; the match to TRBD2 covers 8 bases. Sequencing was carried out using CFSE-low (dividing) CD4+ T cells sorted from an allogeneic mixed lymphocyte reaction. The TCR was taken from a human donor in good health; the cells came from an allogeneic mixed lymphocyte reaction. CDR3 nucleotide sequence: TGTGCCAGCTCACCGGACTTAGCGGGAACCTACAATGAGCAGTTCTTC. Amino acid sequence: CASSPDLAGTYNEQFF.